Shown below are 11 T cell receptor beta chains from a single sample sequenced in a study of shared clonotypes between healthy human individuals. Assay: immunoSEQ multiplex PCR; the TCRdb copy retains only in-frame clones and omits some. Of approximately 500,000 clones listed, approximately 81% are singletons. The sequenced sample consisted of PBMCs. These receptor sequences come from a woman in her thirties or forties in good health. Some clones in this sample may be carry-over from other donors' samples.

CDR3 residues: CASSPGLGTGELFF. The CDR3, as DNA: TGTGCCAGCTCACCGGGACTAGGAACCGGGGAGCTGTTTTTT. The chain has TRBV18 and TRBJ2-2; 8 nucleotides match TRBD2. The CDR3 runs 14 residues. V shed 3 bases, J shed 5 bases, and the junction held 2 bases outside the gene matches. Germline CDR1 reads KGHSH; CDR2 reads LQKENI.

The sample holds a few counts of this clone. The V and J genes are TRBV7-3 and TRBJ2-7; 7 bases line up with TRBD1. This CDR3 contains 14 residues. J gave up 6 bases and V 5 bases, and 10 bases lay outside the gene matches. Germline lookup yields CDR1 SGHTA and CDR2 FQGTGA. The CDR3 region is CASSPTGTSGEQYF. As DNA, the CDR3 is TGTGCCAGCAGCCCGACAGGGACGTCCGGCGAGCAGTACTTC. Filled out from reference TRBV7-3 and TRBJ2-7, the complete variable domain reads GAGVSQTPSNKVTEKGKYVELRCDPISGHTALYWYRQSLGQGPEFLIYFQGTGAADDSGLPNDRFFAVRPEGSVSTLKIQRTERGDSAVYLCASSPTGTSGEQYFGPGTRLTVT.

The chain combines TRBV19 with TRBJ1-1; a possible D gene is TRBD1 (5 bases). CDR3 length equals 13 residues. Germline lookup yields CDR1 LNHDA and CDR2 SQIVND (reference sequence). The V gene lost 4 bases and the J gene lost 3 bases, with 9 bases spanning the gap. CDR3 residues: CASSNRWDTEAFF. The CDR3 DNA follows: TGTGCCAGTAGTAACAGGTGGGACACTGAAGCTTTCTTT. The full variable domain, completed using reference TRBV19 and TRBJ1-1, is DGGITQSPKYLFRKEGQNVTLSCEQNLNHDAMYWYRQDPGQGLRLIYYSQIVNDFQKGDIAEGYSVSREKKESFPLTVTSAQKNPTAFYLCASSNRWDTEAFFGQGTRLTVV.

This chain uses TRBV30 with TRBJ2-5; D is possibly TRBD2 (7 bases). Germline V gene lookup returns CDR1 GTSNPN and CDR2 SVGIG (reference sequence). V was trimmed by 0 bases and J by 4 bases, leaving 18 bases between them. The CDR3 length is 16 residues. The CDR3 sequence is CAWSVRGGAAGETQYF. CDR3 nucleotide sequence: TGTGCCTGGAGTGTAAGAGGGGGGGCCGCGGGAGAGACCCAGTACTTC. The full variable domain, its missing parts supplied by reference TRBV30 and TRBJ2-5, is SQTIHQWPATLVQPVGSPLSLECTVEGTSNPNLYWYRQAAGRGLQLLFYSVGIGQISSEVPQNLSASRPQDRQFILSSKKLLLSDSGFYLCAWSVRGGAAGETQYFGPGTRLLVL.

This clone came up once. The chain recombines TRBV10-3 with TRBJ1-1, with D tentatively TRBD1 (6 bases). The CDR3 is 15 amino acids. V dropped 6 bases and J dropped 4 bases, with 18 bases sitting between them. Germline CDR1 is ENHRY and CDR2 is SYGVKD. Here the CDR3 reads CAISDTGGTGTEAFF. The DNA for the CDR3 is TGTGCCATCAGCGACACGGGGGGCACGGGCACTGAAGCTTTCTTT.

In this sample, this clone turned up once. The rearrangement uses TRBV21-1 and TRBJ1-2. TRBV21-1 is an annotated pseudogene. The length of the CDR3 is 15 residues. The CDR3 spells CASTKRRGDSYGYTF. The CDR3 DNA follows: TGTGCCAGCACCAAAAGAAGGGGAGATTCCTATGGCTACACCTTC.

This sequence joins TRBV29-1 and TRBJ2-1; the match to TRBD2 covers 10 bases. With V trimmed by 6 bases and J by 4 bases, 9 bases remained unmatched. CDR1 SQVTM and CDR2 ANQGSEA come from the germline V gene. The CDR3 runs 15 residues. The chain's CDR3 is CSVGGGLAEYNEQFF. Here the CDR3 DNA reads TGCAGCGTGGGGGGAGGACTAGCGGAATACAATGAGCAGTTCTTC.

As concerns this clone: Given a far larger clone just one base away, this is likely a sequencing read error. The chain couples TRBV4-3 to TRBJ1-2, with D hard to call. The length of the CDR3 is 13 residues. Germline assignment: CDR1 LGHNA and CDR2 YSLEER. Trimming removed 5 bases at V and 4 bases at J, with 11 bases between. CDR3 nucleotide sequence: TGCGCCAGCAGCTTGAAGGCAGGCTATGGCTACACCTTC. It yields the protein CASSLKAGYGYTF.

Concerning this clone: A far larger clone is one nucleotide away, so this likely arose from a read error. V gene TRBV18 combines with J gene TRBJ1-4; D unresolved. V dropped 9 bases and J dropped 0 bases, with 11 bases sitting between them. Germline assignment: CDR1 KGHSH and CDR2 LQKENI. The CDR3 totals 14 residues. DNA for the CDR3: TGTGCCAGATCAGACACGGCAACTAATGAAAAACTGTTTTTT. It specifies CARSDTATNEKLFF.

With respect to this clone: The likely explanation is a read error, given a far larger clone one base away. This sequence joins TRBV25-1 and TRBJ1-2; TRBD1 matches at 7 bases. There are 14 residues in the CDR3. With V trimmed by 2 bases and J by 4 bases, 4 bases remained unmatched. Germline CDR1 and CDR2: MGHDK and SYGVNS. The CDR3 DNA is TGTGCCAGCAGTGAAGCGACAGGGACCTATGGCTACACCTTC. It codes for CASSEATGTYGYTF.

The chain is built from TRBV18 and TRBJ2-7; D is ambiguous. The germline V gene encodes CDR1 KGHSH and CDR2 LQKENI. V was trimmed by 3 bases and J by 6 bases, leaving 12 bases between them. CDR3 length: 13 amino acids. This CDR3 is CASSPIQYSEQYF. CDR3 bases: TGTGCCAGCTCACCGATTCAGTACAGCGAGCAGTACTTC.